A single T cell receptor (beta chain) is shown here with its context. The antigen is unknown. This sample was included in a study of blood T cells in healthy people across ages. Germline assignment: CDR1 SEHNR and CDR2 FQNEAQ (reference sequence). The CDR3 runs 14 residues. Trimming took off 3 bases at V and 7 bases at J, with 15 bases between the two ends. Overall study findings and caveats: Unsorted PBMCs ruled out conclusive naive versus antigen-experienced comparison.

Combining a sample-barcoded 5' primer with a J-beta primer mix, a second PCR ran for about 6 to 11 cycles. TCRdb fed the 5' RACE reads into MiXCR, producing one record per CDR3 protein. The sample lists approximately 800,000 distinct CDR3 sequences; roughly 64% were seen once. Sequencing used blood. This TCR came from a man aged 30 to 45 in good health. The genes are TRBV7-9 and TRBJ1-2; TRBD1 is a possible D gene (5 bases). Written as DNA, the CDR3 is TGTGCCAGCAGCTTTAGGGACGCCGAGGGTGGCTACACCTTC. Translating it yields CASSFRDAEGGYTF.